The 21 T cell receptor beta chains listed next were all sequenced from one sample in a study of T cell clonality in common variable immunodeficiency. Measured with immunoSEQ multiplex PCR; TCRdb has only the in-frame clones, and not every one. Observed in the sample are 42,000 or so clones, none of them singletons. Sequenced input: peripheral blood mononuclear cells. These TCRs come from a person between 18 and 75 years old in good health.

This clone was counted at least ten times. The read ends 3 residues early relative to the CDR3; the germline J gene fills the gap. This chain links TRBV5-4 with TRBJ2-1; TRBD2 aligns across 8 bases. CDR3 length equals 15 residues. J was trimmed by 2 bases and V by 2 bases; bases with no gene match: 3. Germline CDR1 and CDR2: SGHNT and YYREEE (reference sequence). The CDR3 spells CASSFLAGTYNEQFF. The sequenced part of the CDR3 DNA is TGTGCCAGCAGCTTCTTAGCGGGAACCTACAATGAG.

Comment on this clone: The read halts 3 residues ahead of the CDR3 end, with the missing end drawn from the germline J gene. The chain joins TRBV5-1 to TRBJ2-1; 7 nucleotides line up with TRBD2. After removal of 1 base from V and 8 bases from J, the junction contained 12 bases not matched to a gene. This CDR3 spans 16 amino acids. The germline gives CDR1 SGHRS, CDR2 YFSETQ. CDR3 protein: CASSLSGTVMGDEQFF. CDR3 bases read: TGCGCCAGCAGCTTGAGCGGGACGGTAATGGGGGATGAG.

This clone was counted ten times or more. This CDR3 reads CASSFRKNEQFF. The sequenced part of the CDR3 DNA is TGTGCCAGCAGCTTCAGGAAAAATGAG. The rearrangement uses TRBV12-3 or TRBV12-4 and TRBJ2-1, with D unclear. The CDR3 end is not reached by the read, which stops 3 residues before it; the germline J gene fills it in. The CDR3 totals 12 residues. With 6 bases removed from V and 7 bases from J, the gap between germline ends came to 10 bases.

This clone was counted between two and nine times. The read stops 3 residues short of the end of the CDR3; the missing end is completed from the germline J gene. This chain connects TRBV20-1 to TRBJ1-2, with D perhaps matching TRBD1 (5 bases). Germline V gene lookup returns CDR1 DFQATT and CDR2 SNEGSKA (reference sequence). Trimming removed 4 bases from V and 6 bases from J, with 15 bases in between. This CDR3 has 13 amino acids. The CDR3 bases that were read are TGCAGTGCTACCTTTTCAGGGTCGAATGGC. This gives the protein CSATFSGSNG. Given in full, the CDR3 is CSATFSGSNGYTF.

Points on this clone: The read comes to an end 3 residues before the CDR3 does, leaving the germline J gene to fill in the end. The chain is built from TRBV7-3 and TRBJ1-2; D remains ambiguous. CDR1 and CDR2 from the germline V gene are SGHTA and FQGTGA. CDR3 size: 15 residues. CDR3 protein: CASSLTSGSTDTYTF. The CDR3 bases that were read are TGTGCCAGCAGCCTTACTAGCGGTAGCACAGATACC.

This clone has a handful of counts. From the germline J gene comes the end of the CDR3, since the read stops 3 residues before it. This sequence joins TRBV5-1 and TRBJ2-1; 7 bases map to TRBD2. Unmatched junction bases numbered 13, after V lost 4 bases and J lost 9 bases. The CDR3 contains 15 residues. Germline assignment: CDR1 SGHRS and CDR2 YFSETQ. CDR3 in amino acids: CASSLSGPTSAEQFF. The DNA read from the CDR3 is TGCGCCAGCAGCCTTAGCGGGCCAACCTCCGCTGAG.

This clone was counted at least ten times. The read ends 3 residues shy of where the CDR3 ends; the end is completed using the germline J gene. The chain links TRBV7-8 to TRBJ2-1, with D perhaps matching TRBD2 (6 bases). The germline V gene has CDR1 SGHVS and CDR2 FQNEAQ. The CDR3 totals 12 residues. V was trimmed by 5 bases and J by 6 bases, leaving 8 bases between them. This CDR3 reads CASSQGLNEQFF. CDR3 bases read: TGTGCCAGCAGCCAGGGACTCAATGAG.

This clone showed up many times. The CDR3 end is not reached by the read, which stops 3 residues before it; the germline J gene fills it in. The chain recombines TRBV28 with TRBJ1-1, with D possibly being TRBD1 (5 bases). The V gene lost 1 base and the J gene lost 1 base, with 10 bases spanning the gap. In germline, CDR1 is MDHEN, CDR2 SYDVKM. The CDR3 runs to 15 residues. The CDR3 reads CASSLLRDSNTEAFF. The part of the CDR3 DNA that was read is TGTGCCAGCAGTTTATTGAGGGACTCGAACACTGAA.

This clone was detected ten times or more. Coverage ceases 3 residues before the CDR3 finishes, and the germline J gene fills in the end. The chain recombines TRBV28 with TRBJ2-3; 7 nucleotides agree with TRBD1. The V and J ends lost 9 bases and 1 base, in that order; junction bases with no gene match: 1. The germline CDR1 and CDR2 sequences are MDHEN and SYDVKM. This CDR3 has 12 amino acids. Partial CDR3 DNA: TGTGCCAGTGGACAGGGCACAGATACG. Amino acid sequence: CASGQGTDT. The full CDR3 is CASGQGTDTQYF.

This clone occurred many times. Sequencing ends 3 residues short of the CDR3 end; the germline J gene provides the rest. The chain has TRBV6-1 and TRBJ2-2; 7 bases are a match to TRBD2. The CDR3 has 13 amino acids. The V gene's germline CDR1 is MNHNS and CDR2 SASEGT. The CDR3 bases that were read are TGTGCCAGCAGTGAGGGAGGGGACTTTGAG. As protein: CASSEGGDFE. In full, the CDR3 reads CASSEGGDFELFF.

This clone came up a few times. The read stops 3 residues short of the end of the CDR3; the missing end is completed from the germline J gene. This chain joins TRBV10-3 and TRBJ2-7; TRBD2 matches 7 bases. CDR3 length: 15 residues. The germline gives CDR1 ENHRY, CDR2 SYGVKD. V lost 8 bases to trimming and J lost 2 bases; unmatched junction nucleotides: 12. CDR3 sequence: CAIGPIGGRAYEQYF. Partial CDR3 DNA: TGTGCCATCGGGCCGATCGGCGGGAGAGCCTACGAG.

This clone came up many times. The read is 3 residues too short to cover the CDR3 end, so that end is filled in from the germline J gene. The V and J genes are TRBV6-1 and TRBJ2-1; D gene unclear. Germline V gene data show CDR1 as MNHNS and CDR2 as SASEGT. The CDR3 spans 12 residues. The V end lost 3 bases, the J end lost 5 bases, and 5 bases lay between the germline ends. CDR3 region: CASSDRNNEQFF. The covered CDR3 bases are TGTGCCAGCAGTGACAGAAACAATGAG.

This clone was found many times. The DNA ends 3 residues before the CDR3 does, and the rest of the CDR3 is filled in from the germline J gene. This chain uses TRBV7-2 with TRBJ1-2; 10 bases line up with TRBD1. After removal of 5 bases from V and 6 bases from J, the junction contained 0 bases not matched to a gene. The CDR3 runs to 12 residues. Germline V gene sequence: CDR1 SGHTA, CDR2 FQGNSA. The CDR3 DNA, read in part, is TGTGCCAGCAGCGGGACAGGGGATGGC. This gives the protein CASSGTGDG. The entire CDR3 is CASSGTGDGYTF. The full variable domain, rest sourced from reference TRBV7-2 and TRBJ1-2, is GAGVSQSPSNKVTEKGKDVELRCDPISGHTALYWYRQSLGQGLEFLIYFQGNSAPDKSGLPSDRFSAERTGGSVSTLTIQRTQQEDSAVYLCASSGTGDGYTFGSGTRLTVV.

This clone was picked up a small number of times. The CDR3 extends 3 residues past the end of the read, so its final part is completed from the germline J gene. This sequence joins TRBV11-2 and TRBJ2-3, with 8 bases aligning to TRBD2. CDR1 and CDR2 from the germline V gene are SGHAT and FQNNGV. This CDR3 spans 15 amino acids. V lost 2 bases and J lost 1; bases outside the gene matches: 2. CDR3 bases read: TGTGCCAGCAGCTTACTGACTAGCGGCACAGATACG. Its protein is CASSLLTSGTDT. The CDR3 in full is CASSLLTSGTDTQYF.

This clone appeared a few times. Given a much more abundant clone one base away, this may be a read error. The DNA ends 3 residues before the CDR3 does, and the rest of the CDR3 is filled in from the germline J gene. This sample includes further DNA sequences coding for the same CDR3. The genes are TRBV7-9 and TRBJ1-3, with 9 nucleotides matching TRBD1. The CDR3 length is 14 residues. Per the germline V gene, CDR1 is SEHNR and CDR2 is FQNEAQ (reference sequence). CDR3 DNA (partial): TGTGCCAGCAGCTTGGGGACAGGGCTTAACACA. Encoded protein: CASSLGTGLNT. From start to end, the CDR3 is CASSLGTGLNTIYF.

This clone was picked up many times. The CDR3 end is not reached by the read, which stops 3 residues before it; the germline J gene fills it in. The rearrangement links TRBV19 to TRBJ1-6, with D maybe TRBD1 (5 bases). V lost 3 bases, J lost 0 bases, and 12 bases lay in between. Germline CDR1 LNHDA, CDR2 SQIVND (reference sequence). The CDR3 spans 17 residues. The CDR3 is CASSMITGSSYNSPLHF. CDR3 DNA, as far as it was read: TGTGCCAGTAGTATGATAACAGGAAGCTCCTATAATTCACCC.

Concerning this clone: The read stops 3 residues short of the end of the CDR3; the missing end is completed from the germline J gene. V usage is TRBV18 and J usage is TRBJ1-2, with D uncertain. This CDR3 has 14 residues. The germline V gene encodes CDR1 KGHSH and CDR2 LQKENI. This CDR3 is CASSPREGRDTYTF. The part of the CDR3 DNA that was read is TGTGCCAGCTCACCGCGGGAGGGCCGGGATACC. The variable domain in full, with the rest retrieved from reference TRBV18 and TRBJ1-2, is NAGVMQNPRHLVRRRGQEARLRCSPMKGHSHVYWYRQLPEEGLKFMVYLQKENIIDESGMPKERFSAEFPKEGPSILRIQQVVRGDSAAYFCASSPREGRDTYTFGSGTRLTVV.

The sample holds many counts of this clone. The CDR3 extends 3 residues past the end of the read, so its final part is completed from the germline J gene. The chain recombines TRBV19 with TRBJ2-1; TRBD2 agrees at 8 bases. CDR1 is LNHDA and CDR2 is SQIVND in the germline V gene (reference sequence). CDR3 length: 15 amino acids. The V segment lost 7 bases and the J segment 0 bases; nucleotides outside the gene matches: 5. The CDR3 reads CASTVSGTSYNEQFF. The sequenced CDR3 bases are TGTGCCAGTACGGTTAGCGGGACCTCCTACAATGAG. The complete variable domain, with remaining parts taken from reference TRBV19 and TRBJ2-1, reads DGGITQSPKYLFRKEGQNVTLSCEQNLNHDAMYWYRQDPGQGLRLIYYSQIVNDFQKGDIAEGYSVSREKKESFPLTVTSAQKNPTAFYLCASTVSGTSYNEQFFGPGTRLTVL.

This clone was seen repeatedly, ten times or more. With the read ending 3 residues before the CDR3 end, the germline J gene is used to fill in that end. The V and J genes are TRBV20-1 and TRBJ2-3; 10 nucleotides agree with TRBD2. V was clipped by 3 bases and J by 2 bases; unmatched bases: 11. The CDR3 contains 17 residues. The germline gives CDR1 DFQATT, CDR2 SNEGSKA (reference sequence). The CDR3 spells CSASPIAGGPFTDTQYF. The CDR3 DNA, read in part, is TGCAGTGCTAGCCCCATAGCGGGAGGCCCTTTCACAGATACG.

In this sample, this clone turned up many times. The CDR3 end falls 3 residues outside the read, so it is completed with the germline J gene. The chain links TRBV20-1 to TRBJ1-5; TRBD1 matches 9 bases. The germline CDR1 and CDR2 sequences are DFQATT and SNEGSKA (reference sequence). V dropped 1 base and J dropped 2; count of bases not matched to a gene: 9. The CDR3 extends over 17 amino acids. The sequenced part of the CDR3 DNA is TGCAGTGCTAGAGGAAGGACAGGGGTTCCAGGCAATCAGCCC. Protein product: CSARGRTGVPGNQP. The whole CDR3 region reads CSARGRTGVPGNQPQHF.

In this sample, this clone turned up many times. The CDR3 extends 3 residues past the end of the read, so its final part is completed from the germline J gene. The chain uses TRBV5-1 and TRBJ1-1; D is perhaps TRBD1 (6 bases). The CDR3 length is 14 residues. V lost 0 bases and J lost 1, with 7 bases in between. In germline, CDR1 is SGHRS, CDR2 YFSETQ. Partial CDR3 DNA: TGCGCCAGCAGCTTGGGAGGGGGGAACACTGAA. This codes for CASSLGGGNTE. In full, the CDR3 reads CASSLGGGNTEAFF.